Reported below is one T cell receptor beta chain. What it binds is unknown. These data are taken from a study of T cell responses to AZD1222 COVID-19 vaccine. Study results and limitations: Donors skewed white British and female; clonal diversity was possibly underestimated. Variant regions that are unmutated are reportedly the target of nearly half of spike-specific TCRs.

Sequenced by immunoSEQ multiplex PCR; TCRdb stores in-frame clones only, minus some. The sample includes 170,000 or so clones, 90% of them seen just once. Material: peripheral blood, obtained on day 0 of AZD1222 vaccination. The TCR originated in an adult in good health.

In nucleotides, the CDR3 is TGTGCCAGCAGTCGGGAGACAGGGGCGAGCATCTACGAGCAGTACTTC. Protein: CASSRETGASIYEQYF. The V gene is TRBV7-3, the J gene TRBJ2-7, with 8 nucleotides matching TRBD1. Germline assignment: CDR1 SGHTA and CDR2 FQGTGA. This CDR3 comprises 16 residues. The V and J ends lost 6 bases and 3 bases, in that order; junction bases with no gene match: 13. The entire variable domain, with the rest obtained from reference TRBV7-3 and TRBJ2-7, is as follows: GAGVSQTPSNKVTEKGKYVELRCDPISGHTALYWYRQSLGQGPEFLIYFQGTGAADDSGLPNDRFFAVRPEGSVSTLKIQRTERGDSAVYLCASSRETGASIYEQYFGPGTRLTVT.